This record covers a single T cell receptor beta chain. Its specificity is unknown. The data were obtained in a study of cytomegalovirus exposure and HLA in healthy donors. Study results and caveats: Indistinguishability led to the exclusion of some V segments, TRBV6-2 and TRBV6-3 included.

Amplification used 60 Vbeta primers and 13 Jbeta primers. Libraries were prepared by immunoSEQ multiplex PCR; TCRdb keeps only in-frame clonotypes and omits some of them. The table shows roughly 100,000 clones, with 65% to 80% occurring only once. The V gene lost 7 bases and the J gene lost 5 bases, with 8 bases spanning the gap. Per germline, CDR1 SNHLY and CDR2 FYNNEI. This CDR3 has 11 amino acids. The V and J genes are TRBV2 and TRBJ2-5; D uncertain. The clonotype was recovered from a woman aged 18-35 years in good health and CMV-seropositive. The specimen was PBMCs. CDR3 DNA sequence: TGTGCCAGCATGTTCTTGGAGACCCAGTACTTC. Its translation is CASMFLETQYF.